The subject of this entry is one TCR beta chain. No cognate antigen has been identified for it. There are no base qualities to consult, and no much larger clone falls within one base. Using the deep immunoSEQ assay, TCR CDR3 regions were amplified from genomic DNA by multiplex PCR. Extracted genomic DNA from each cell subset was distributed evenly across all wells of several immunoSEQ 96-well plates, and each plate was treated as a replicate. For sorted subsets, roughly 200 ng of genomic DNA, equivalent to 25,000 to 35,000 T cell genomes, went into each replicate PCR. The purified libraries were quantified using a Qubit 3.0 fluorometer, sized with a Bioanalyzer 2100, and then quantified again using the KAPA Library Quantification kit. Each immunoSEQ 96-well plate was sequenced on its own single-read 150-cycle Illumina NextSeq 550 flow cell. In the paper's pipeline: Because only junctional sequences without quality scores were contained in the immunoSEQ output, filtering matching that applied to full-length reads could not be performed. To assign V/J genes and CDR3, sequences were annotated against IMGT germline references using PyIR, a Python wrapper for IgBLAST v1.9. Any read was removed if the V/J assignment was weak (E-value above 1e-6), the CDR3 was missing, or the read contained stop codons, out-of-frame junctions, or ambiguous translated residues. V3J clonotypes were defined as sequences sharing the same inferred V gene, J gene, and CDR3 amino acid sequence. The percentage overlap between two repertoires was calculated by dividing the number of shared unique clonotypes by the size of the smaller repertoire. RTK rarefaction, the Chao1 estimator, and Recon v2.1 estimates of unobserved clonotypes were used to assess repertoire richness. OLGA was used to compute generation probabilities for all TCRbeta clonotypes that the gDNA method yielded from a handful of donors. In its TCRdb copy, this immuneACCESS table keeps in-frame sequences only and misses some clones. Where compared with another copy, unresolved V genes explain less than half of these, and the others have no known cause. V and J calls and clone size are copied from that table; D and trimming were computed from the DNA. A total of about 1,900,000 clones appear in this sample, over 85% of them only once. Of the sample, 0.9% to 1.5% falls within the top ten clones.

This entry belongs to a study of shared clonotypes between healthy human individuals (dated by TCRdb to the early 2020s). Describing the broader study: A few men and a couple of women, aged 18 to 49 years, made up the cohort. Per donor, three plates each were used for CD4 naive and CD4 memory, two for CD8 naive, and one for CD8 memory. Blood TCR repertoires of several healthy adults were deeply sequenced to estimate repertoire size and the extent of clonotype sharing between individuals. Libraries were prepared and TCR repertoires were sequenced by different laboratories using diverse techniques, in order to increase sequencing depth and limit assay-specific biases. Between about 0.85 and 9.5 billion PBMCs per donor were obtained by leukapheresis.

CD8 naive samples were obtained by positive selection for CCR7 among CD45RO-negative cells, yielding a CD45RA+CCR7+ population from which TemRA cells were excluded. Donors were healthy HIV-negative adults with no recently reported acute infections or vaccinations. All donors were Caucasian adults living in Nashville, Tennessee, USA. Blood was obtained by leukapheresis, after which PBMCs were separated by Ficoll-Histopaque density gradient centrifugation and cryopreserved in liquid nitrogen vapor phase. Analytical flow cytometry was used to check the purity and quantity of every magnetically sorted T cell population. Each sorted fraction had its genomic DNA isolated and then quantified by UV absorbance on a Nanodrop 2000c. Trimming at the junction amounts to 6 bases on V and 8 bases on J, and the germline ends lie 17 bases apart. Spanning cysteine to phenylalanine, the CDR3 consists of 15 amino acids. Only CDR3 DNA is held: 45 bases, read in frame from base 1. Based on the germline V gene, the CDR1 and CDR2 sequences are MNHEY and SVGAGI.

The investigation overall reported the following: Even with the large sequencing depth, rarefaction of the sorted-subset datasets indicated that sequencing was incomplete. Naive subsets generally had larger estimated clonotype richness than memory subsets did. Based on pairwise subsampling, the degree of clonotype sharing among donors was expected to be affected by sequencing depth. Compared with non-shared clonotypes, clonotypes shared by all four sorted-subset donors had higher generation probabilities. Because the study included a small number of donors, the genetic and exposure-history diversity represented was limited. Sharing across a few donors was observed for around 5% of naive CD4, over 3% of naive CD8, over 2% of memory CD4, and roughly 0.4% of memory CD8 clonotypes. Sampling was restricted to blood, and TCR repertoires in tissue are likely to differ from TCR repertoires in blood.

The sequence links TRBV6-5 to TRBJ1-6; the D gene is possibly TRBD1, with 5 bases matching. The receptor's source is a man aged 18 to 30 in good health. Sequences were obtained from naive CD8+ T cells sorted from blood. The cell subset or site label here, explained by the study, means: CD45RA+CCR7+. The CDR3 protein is CASSQGGQLHSPLHF. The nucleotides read TGTGCCAGCAGCCAGGGCGGGCAGTTGCATTCACCCCTCCACTTT.